A selection of T cell receptor beta chains follows, all from one sample in a study of Ad26.COV2.S vaccination and SARS-CoV-2 variants. Assay: immunoSEQ multiplex PCR; the TCRdb copy retains only in-frame clones and omits some. The table records hundreds of thousands of clones, 89% of them present only once. The starting material was peripheral blood, obtained in a trial of Ad26.COV2.S vaccine versus placebo. All receptors derive from a person aged 18 to 59 who received the Ad26.COV2.S COVID-19 vaccine or a placebo. Both conserved end residues are part of each CDR3.

j_call v_call cdr3_aa
TRBJ2-1 TRBV7-9 CASSLGGLVRDEQFF
TRBJ1-1 TRBV12-5 CASASGRMNTEAFF
TRBJ2-6 TRBV7-9 CAGRLSGANVLTF
TRBJ2-5 TRBV21-1 CASRGGLARSGQETQYF
TRBJ1-3 TRBV19 CASTPADSSGNTIYF
TRBJ2-7 TRBV3-1/TRBV3-2 CASSGPGTEYEQYF
TRBJ2-2 TRBV7-2 CASSLPLSGMGELFF
TRBJ1-3 TRBV2 CASNPRGTGNTIYF
TRBJ2-7 TRBV6-1 CASQTGIGEQYF
TRBJ1-2 TRBV19 CASTGTEFNYGYTF
TRBJ1-5 TRBV5-1 CASSLVVYSNQPQHF
TRBJ1-5 TRBV5-1 CASSLDVGDNQPQHF
TRBJ2-5 TRBV19 CASSMGGAETQYF
TRBJ1-2 TRBV7-8 CASSLTRTPYGYTF
TRBJ2-7 TRBV5-8 CASRRVQRGEQYF
TRBJ2-7 TRBV5-6 CASSSPFYEQYF
TRBJ1-4 TRBV5-1 CASGRTGNEKLFF
TRBJ2-1 TRBV3-1/TRBV3-2 CASSQDTRVSGGSYNEQFF
TRBJ1-5 TRBV20-1 CSASSGQRGNQPQHF
TRBJ2-3 TRBV29-1 CSVEDSAWGSTDTQYF
TRBJ1-2 TRBV6-5 CASRAGQAGYTF
TRBJ1-6 TRBV20-1 CSASRGDRSYNSPLHF
TRBJ2-3 TRBV9 CASSVVRGLSTDTQYF
TRBJ2-7 TRBV7-6 CASSIGTASSYEQYF
TRBJ1-3 TRBV30 CARQGGSGNTIYF
TRBJ1-5 TRBV27 CASRPTGGNQPQHF
TRBJ1-3 TRBV29-1 CSVRGGGNSGNTIYF
TRBJ2-6 TRBV2 CASGSGANVLTF
TRBJ2-7 TRBV5-8 CASTNTSDTYEQYF
TRBJ2-4 TRBV11-2 CASSLAGEKNIQYF
TRBJ2-3 TRBV20-1 CSASASGTVASTDTQYF
TRBJ1-2 TRBV19 CASSNLGGVLGYTF
TRBJ1-2 TRBV6-5 CASSYSFRKNYGYTF
TRBJ2-2 TRBV6-6 CASSYGRTGELFF
TRBJ2-5 TRBV10-3 CAISERPEETQYF
TRBJ1-5 TRBV30 CAWRMGGGNNQPQHF
TRBJ2-7 TRBV19 CASSRGGYEQYF
TRBJ2-3 TRBV29-1 CSGSLQDTQYF
TRBJ1-2 TRBV7-9 CASSLDSRDAGYTF
TRBJ2-7 TRBV19 CATQDRTRNGEQYF
TRBJ2-7 TRBV18 CASSPVPGAIEQYF
TRBJ1-4 TRBV2 CASISGGNFEKLFF
TRBJ1-4 TRBV30 CAWSITGATNEKLFF
TRBJ1-5 TRBV5-1 CASSLGGLDQPQHF
TRBJ2-7 TRBV9 CASSTRAGLGEQYF
TRBJ2-1 TRBV5-4 CASSFPGSVYNEQFF
TRBJ1-1 TRBV5-1 CASSLGGRMNTEAFF